This is a list of T cell receptor beta chains from one sample in a study of cytomegalovirus exposure and HLA in healthy donors. Profiled with immunoSEQ multiplex PCR; TCRdb holds only in-frame clones, not every one. This sample has over 150,000 clones, with 70% to 85% found just once. Sequenced input: PBMCs. These receptors all stem from a man under 40 in good health and CMV-seropositive. CDR3s include the opening cysteine and the closing phenylalanine or tryptophan. The order of the fields is D gene, J gene, clone size, V gene, CDR3 protein, CDR3 DNA. A D gene is named only where the DNA matches it firmly. Expanded clones get a size class; other rows say once, few or many, or leave the size out.

TRBD1 | TRBJ2-6 | . | TRBV29-1 | CSVEDTGGKGANVLTF | TGCAGCGTTGAAGACACAGGGGGGAAGGGGGCCAACGTCCTGACTTTC
. | TRBJ2-2 | . | TRBV19 | CASSILQGISAGELFF | TGTGCCAGTAGTATCCTGCAGGGTATATCGGCCGGGGAGCTGTTTTTT
TRBD1 | TRBJ2-5 | . | TRBV28 | CASRPGQGILETQYF | TGTGCCAGCAGACCGGGACAGGGGATTCTTGAGACCCAGTACTTC
TRBD1 | TRBJ1-1 | . | TRBV4-1 | CASTGTGVTEAFF | TGCGCCAGCACCGGGACAGGGGTCACTGAAGCTTTCTTT
TRBD1 | TRBJ1-2 | . | TRBV9 | CASSTRQGKGYGYTF | TGTGCCAGCAGCACCCGACAGGGGAAGGGCTATGGCTACACCTTC
TRBD2 | TRBJ2-1 | few | TRBV11-3 | CASSPRGSGAKDNEQFF | TGTGCCAGCAGCCCCCGGGGTAGCGGGGCAAAAGACAATGAGCAGTTCTTC
. | TRBJ1-4 | . | TRBV28 | CASSSHGSNNEKLFF | TGTGCCAGCAGTAGCCACGGGTCAAATAATGAAAAACTGTTTTTT
TRBD2 | TRBJ2-1 | . | TRBV5-1 | CASSPFGEGEQFF | TGCGCCAGCAGCCCGTTCGGGGAGGGTGAGCAGTTCTTC
TRBD1 | TRBJ1-2 | . | TRBV9 | CASSGQGSGYTF | TGTGCCAGCAGCGGACAGGGCTCTGGCTACACCTTC
. | TRBJ2-3 | once | TRBV5-1 | CASSFDDLADTQYF | TGCGCCAGCAGCTTCGATGACTTGGCAGATACGCAGTATTTT
TRBD1 | TRBJ1-2 | . | TRBV7-2 | CASSPDRGHYGYTF | TGTGCCAGCAGCCCCGACAGGGGGCACTATGGCTACACCTTC
TRBD1 | TRBJ1-2 | . | TRBV5-1 | CASSAGTGVHYGHTF | TGCGCCAGCAGCGCGGGGACAGGGGTACACTATGGCCACACCTTC
. | TRBJ2-7 | . | TRBV28 | CASRPHGGPNSYEQYF | TGTGCCAGCAGACCGCACGGGGGGCCCAACTCCTACGAGCAGTACTTC
. | TRBJ1-6 | . | TRBV19 | CASTSNRVGGNSPLHF | TGTGCCAGTACCAGCAACAGGGTGGGTGGAAATTCACCCCTCCACTTT
. | TRBJ2-7 | . | TRBV6-5 | CASSRDRSGGYEQYF | TGTGCCAGCAGCCGAGACAGGTCCGGGGGGTACGAGCAGTACTTC
TRBD1 | TRBJ2-1 | . | TRBV13 | CASSSAGTGYNEQFF | TGTGCCAGCAGCTCTGCCGGGACAGGATACAATGAGCAGTTCTTC
. | TRBJ2-7 | . | TRBV27 | CASSLRGGYYEQYF | TGTGCCAGCAGTTTGAGGGGGGGCTACTACGAGCAGTACTTC
TRBD2 | TRBJ2-1 | once | TRBV28 | CASGWEGDGNEQFF | TGTGCCAGCGGATGGGAGGGTGACGGCAATGAGCAGTTCTTC
. | TRBJ1-4 | . | TRBV5-1 | CASSPRQGGDEKLFF | TGCGCCAGCAGCCCCCGGCAGGGAGGGGATGAAAAACTGTTTTTT
TRBD1 | TRBJ1-1 | . | TRBV5-1 | CASSLLTGVNTEAFF | TGCGCCAGCAGCTTGCTGACAGGGGTGAACACTGAAGCTTTCTTT
. | TRBJ2-7 | . | TRBV27 | CASSSQGEQYF | TGTGCCAGCAGTTCGCAGGGGGAGCAGTACTTC
. | TRBJ1-4 | . | TRBV9 | CASSVSTGLATNEKLFF | TGTGCCAGCAGCGTGTCTACAGGTCTTGCAACTAATGAAAAACTGTTTTTT
TRBD2 | TRBJ2-5 | . | TRBV7-9 | CASASSGGVETQYF | TGTGCCAGCGCCTCGAGCGGGGGGGTAGAGACCCAGTACTTC
. | TRBJ1-5 | . | TRBV7-8 | CASSYRDNQPQHF | TGTGCCAGCAGCTACAGGGACAATCAGCCCCAGCATTTT
TRBD1 | TRBJ1-4 | . | TRBV7-9 | CATRTGNSEKLFF | TGTGCCACGAGGACAGGGAATTCTGAAAAACTGTTTTTT
. | TRBJ1-3 | . | TRBV30 | CAWREAGNTIYF | TGTGCCTGGAGGGAGGCTGGAAACACCATATATTTT
TRBD1 | TRBJ2-1 | . | TRBV5-1 | CASSDRDRDYNEQFF | TGCGCCAGCAGCGACCGGGACAGGGACTACAATGAGCAGTTCTTC
. | TRBJ2-7 | . | TRBV30 | CAWSHYGFDSSYEQYF | TGTGCCTGGAGCCACTACGGGTTTGATAGCTCCTACGAGCAGTACTTC
TRBD1 | TRBJ2-5 | . | TRBV4-3 | CASSQTTGGGETQYF | TGCGCCAGCAGCCAAACGACAGGGGGCGGTGAGACCCAGTACTTC
TRBD1 | TRBJ1-4 | . | TRBV28 | CASSLDRVNEKLFF | TGTGCCAGCAGTCTGGACAGGGTGAATGAAAAACTGTTTTTT
TRBD2 | TRBJ2-7 | . | TRBV4-3 | CASSQEGSGAYEQYF | TGCGCCAGCAGCCAAGAAGGTAGCGGGGCCTACGAGCAGTACTTC